These T cell receptor beta chains were read from a single sample in a study of blood T cells in healthy people across ages. TCRdb reprocessed the 5' RACE reads via MiXCR and lists one record per CDR3 protein. The sample yields about 930,000 distinct CDR3 sequences, approximately 32% seen once. Another study also made use of these data, one on T cells of mothers and their children.

Sequenced sample: blood. These receptors all stem from a woman aged 40 to 50 in good health. The CDR3 runs from the conserved cysteine through the conserved F or W. D genes are given only for firm matches. Rows may omit the clone size; those that give it use once, few, many or a size class.

length	size	V	J	D	DNA	CDR3
14	.	TRBV3-1	TRBJ2-4	TRBD1	TGTGCCAGCAGCCAAGATACAGGGGCTCAGGAGCAGTACTTC	CASSQDTGAQEQYF
17	few	TRBV28	TRBJ2-4	TRBD1	TGTGCCAGCTATTCAGCCGGGACAGGGGGCACCAAAAACATTCAGTACTTC	CASYSAGTGGTKNIQYF
15	many	TRBV7-3	TRBJ2-5	.	TGTGCCAGCAGCTATCTTGGAGCGGAGTGGGAGACCCAGTACTTC	CASSYLGAEWETQYF
14	few	TRBV27	TRBJ2-3	.	TGTGCCAGCAGTTTACAGGGAGGGGGGGATACGCAGTATTTT	CASSLQGGGDTQYF
14	few	TRBV5-6	TRBJ2-4	.	TGTGCCAGCAGCTTGACTAGTTCCAAAAACATTCAGTACTTC	CASSLTSSKNIQYF
11	many	TRBV6-6	TRBJ2-7	.	TGTGCCAGCCAGGGGAGCTACGAGCAGTACTTC	CASQGSYEQYF
14	.	TRBV7-2	TRBJ1-1	TRBD1	TGTGTCAGCAGCCGGGCAGGGGGAAGCACTGAAGCTTTCTTT	CVSSRAGGSTEAFF
15	many	TRBV6-5	TRBJ2-3	.	TGTGCCAGCAGTTATCAGCTAGCGCCCTTGGATACGCAGTATTTT	CASSYQLAPLDTQYF
17	few	TRBV6-6	TRBJ2-3	TRBD2	TGTGCCAGCAGTTACTCCCCAGCGGGGGATTTCGCAGATACGCAGTATTTT	CASSYSPAGDFADTQYF
12	.	TRBV29-1	TRBJ2-1	TRBD2	TGCAGCGCCGGGACTAGCGGGACACTGCAGTTCTTC	CSAGTSGTLQFF
15	.	TRBV11-1	TRBJ2-5	.	TGTGCCAGCAGCTTAGCGTTCGGGACCCAAGAGACCCAGTACTTC	CASSLAFGTQETQYF
17	.	TRBV6-5	TRBJ2-1	TRBD2	TGTGCCGGCAGTTCACTAGCGGGGGGCCTCTCCTACAATGAGCAGTTCTTC	CAGSSLAGGLSYNEQFF
15	many	TRBV7-2	TRBJ2-5	.	TGTGCCAGCAGCTTAGCCAGGACACTCCAAGAGACCCAGTACTTC	CASSLARTLQETQYF
18	few	TRBV18	TRBJ1-5	TRBD1	TGTGCCAGCTCACCACGCGGGACAGCTTTGTCGAGAGTTCAGCCCCAGCATTTT	CASSPRGTALSRVQPQHF
14	.	TRBV6-6	TRBJ1-2	.	TGTGCCACCCTGCAGGCAGGAGCCTCCTATGGCTACACCTTC	CATLQAGASYGYTF
13	many	TRBV7-2	TRBJ2-7	.	TGTGCCAGCAGTCCATGGAGGGACTACGAGCAGTACTTC	CASSPWRDYEQYF
16	few	TRBV5-1	TRBJ2-3	.	TGCGCCAGCAGCTTCAGACACAGGCGTCAAGGGGATACGCAGTATTTT	CASSFRHRRQGDTQYF
16	few	TRBV5-1	TRBJ1-4	.	TGCGCCAGCAGCTTGGTTAGCTCGAATCCGAGTGAAAAACTGTTTTTT	CASSLVSSNPSEKLFF
11	few	TRBV12-3/TRBV12-4	TRBJ2-4	TRBD1	TGTGCCAGCGGACAGGGAAACATTCAGTACTTC	CASGQGNIQYF
14	few	TRBV7-8	TRBJ1-1	.	TGTGCCAGCAGCTTGGGGGGGCGAAGAACTGAAGCTTTCTTT	CASSLGGRRTEAFF
14	.	TRBV4-3	TRBJ2-7	.	TGCGCCAGCAGTCAAGTCCCGCAGAGCTACGAGCAGTACTTC	CASSQVPQSYEQYF
14	many	TRBV9	TRBJ1-4	.	TGTGCCAGCAGCCCCCAGGGTACCTATGAAAAACTGTTTTTT	CASSPQGTYEKLFF
16	.	TRBV4-3	TRBJ2-3	TRBD2	TGCGCCAGCAACCGAGGGCTCGGGGGGAACACAGATACGCAGTATTTT	CASNRGLGGNTDTQYF
16	many	TRBV10-3	TRBJ2-7	.	TGTGCCATCAGTGAGCGAAGACAGGGAGGGTCGGGCGAGCAGTACTTC	CAISERRQGGSGEQYF
15	many	TRBV7-3	TRBJ1-1	.	TGTGCCAGCAGCTTAACCGGTGGGCAGAACACTGAAGCTTTCTTT	CASSLTGGQNTEAFF
13	.	TRBV6-2/TRBV6-3	TRBJ2-1	.	TGTGCCATCATGGACCACTCCTACAATGAGCAGTTCTTC	CAIMDHSYNEQFF
14	.	TRBV12-3/TRBV12-4	TRBJ1-1	.	TGTGCCAGCACCTCCAGGGGTCTTGCGGATGAAGCTTTCTTT	CASTSRGLADEAFF
13	.	TRBV6-6	TRBJ2-7	.	TGTGTCAGCAGTTCCGGGTTTTCTTACGAGCAGTACTTC	CVSSSGFSYEQYF
13	few	TRBV30	TRBJ1-1	.	TGTGCCTGGAGCTCCCCCAGGGCTACTGAAGCTTTCTTT	CAWSSPRATEAFF
15	few	TRBV12-3/TRBV12-4	TRBJ2-2	.	TGTGCCAGCAGTTTTGGGCAGTTTAACACCGGGGAGCTGTTTTTT	CASSFGQFNTGELFF
14	many	TRBV7-3	TRBJ2-3	TRBD2	TGTGCCAGCAGCGCGGGACTAAGCACAGATACGCAGTATTTT	CASSAGLSTDTQYF
11	.	TRBV29-1	TRBJ2-2	.	TGCAGCGGTCAGAACACCGGGGAGCTGCTTTTT	CSGQNTGELLF
15	.	TRBV5-1	TRBJ1-6	.	TGCGCCAGCAGCACTCACGACAGCTATAATTCACCCCTCCACTTT	CASSTHDSYNSPLHF
15	many	TRBV20-1	TRBJ2-5	TRBD1	TGCAGTGCTAGATCACAGGGGGCCGTAAGGGAGACCCAGTACTTC	CSARSQGAVRETQYF
17	.	TRBV28	TRBJ2-3	TRBD1	TGTGCCAGCAGTTCGACCTGGGACAGGGTGGGCACAGATACGCAGTATTTT	CASSSTWDRVGTDTQYF
17	.	TRBV20-1	TRBJ2-3	TRBD2	TGCAGTGCTAGAGATTATCGGCGGGAGGAGTTTATGGATACGCAGTATTTT	CSARDYRREEFMDTQYF
13	many	TRBV7-8	TRBJ2-7	.	TGTGCCAGCAGCTCTCGGACTTACTACGAGCAGTACTTC	CASSSRTYYEQYF
14	few	TRBV20-1	TRBJ1-5	.	TGCAGTGCGAGACCGTTGGAGAGCAATCAGCCCCAGCATTTT	CSARPLESNQPQHF
14	few	TRBV18	TRBJ1-1	TRBD1	TGTGCCAGCTCACCGCAGGGACAGGGATATGAAGCTTTCTTT	CASSPQGQGYEAFF
15	few	TRBV11-1	TRBJ2-3	.	TGTGCCAGCAGCTTATGGAGACCTAGCACAGATACGCAGTATTTT	CASSLWRPSTDTQYF
15	.	TRBV12-3/TRBV12-4	TRBJ2-7	.	TGTGCCAGCAGTTTAGCACATGGATCCCTTTACGAGCAGTACTTC	CASSLAHGSLYEQYF
16	many	TRBV4-1	TRBJ2-1	TRBD1	TGCGCCAGCAGCCTCGGAATGGACAGGTCCTACAATGAGCAGTTCTTC	CASSLGMDRSYNEQFF
16	.	TRBV7-9	TRBJ1-1	TRBD1	TGTGCCAGCAGCTTACTTGGAGGGGGCGCGTACACTGAAGCTTTCTTT	CASSLLGGGAYTEAFF
16	.	TRBV12-3/TRBV12-4	TRBJ1-2	.	TGTGCCAGCAGCTTAGCCCCGGGCAGGGAAAACTATGGCTACACCTTC	CASSLAPGRENYGYTF
13	few	TRBV7-9	TRBJ2-4	TRBD1	TGTGCCAGCAGCCCCGGGACAGTGTTTGGGCAGTACTTC	CASSPGTVFGQYF
14	.	TRBV10-3	TRBJ2-1	.	TGTGCCATCATGAGCAGGAGCGCCCTGGGTGAGCAGTTCTTC	CAIMSRSALGEQFF
16	.	TRBV9	TRBJ2-7	.	TGTGCCAGCAGCGTAGGTGGGGACGGATTCTCCTACGAGCAGTACTTC	CASSVGGDGFSYEQYF
17	.	TRBV12-3/TRBV12-4	TRBJ2-6	.	TGTGCCAGCAGTCCCGACAGAATCTCAACTGGGGCCAACGTCCTGACTTTC	CASSPDRISTGANVLTF
15	many	TRBV5-1	TRBJ2-7	TRBD1	TGCGCCAGCAGCTTGCCGGGACAGAGCTCCTACGAGCAGTACTTC	CASSLPGQSSYEQYF
15	.	TRBV3-1	TRBJ2-7	TRBD2	TGTGCCAGTCAAGCGTCTAGCGGGGACTCCTACGAGCAGTACTTC	CASQASSGDSYEQYF
17	.	TRBV7-8	TRBJ2-2	TRBD1	TGTGCCAGCAGCCCCTTGAGGGGGCCCCTCAACACCGGGGAGCTGTTTTTT	CASSPLRGPLNTGELFF
14	few	TRBV3-1	TRBJ2-5	.	TGTGCCAGCACCCCGACGGGCGAACAAGAGACCCAGTACTTC	CASTPTGEQETQYF
11	few	TRBV6-5	TRBJ2-1	.	TGTGCCAGCAACTCGGGGCGGGAGCAGTTCTTC	CASNSGREQFF
14	many	TRBV20-1	TRBJ2-7	.	TGCAGTGCTAGTAGGACCGCTAGCTCCTACGAGCAGTACTTC	CSASRTASSYEQYF
12	.	TRBV29-1	TRBJ1-5	.	TGCAGCGTTGAAGAAAGGGGAGGGCCCCGGCATTTT	CSVEERGGPRHF
18	few	TRBV20-1	TRBJ2-1	TRBD2	TGCAGTGCTAGAGAGTTTTTAGCGGGGGGGAGCTCCTACAATGAGCAGTTCTTC	CSAREFLAGGSSYNEQFF
14	.	TRBV5-1	TRBJ1-1	.	TGTGCCAGCAGCTTAGTTGTGGGGAACACTGAAGCTTTCTTT	CASSLVVGNTEAFF
13	.	TRBV6-5	TRBJ1-2	.	TGTGCCAGCTGTATAGACGGAAGATATGGCTACACCTTC	CASCIDGRYGYTF
14	.	TRBV5-5	TRBJ1-5	.	TGTGCCAGCAGCTTGCTCCATAGCAATCAGCCCCAGCATTTT	CASSLLHSNQPQHF
15	.	TRBV5-6	TRBJ2-5	TRBD2	TGTGCCAGCAGCTCCGATGGGACTAGCATGGAGACCCAGTACTTC	CASSSDGTSMETQYF